The rows below give T cell receptor beta chains drawn from one sample of a study of cytomegalovirus exposure and HLA in healthy donors. The repertoire was sequenced with immunoSEQ multiplex PCR; TCRdb's copy has only in-frame clones and lacks some. The sample has 95,000 to 150,000 clones; around 70% are singletons. Specimen: PBMCs. The receptor set was obtained from a man between 35 and 55 years old in good health and CMV-seropositive. CDR3s include the opening cysteine and the closing phenylalanine or tryptophan. The D gene is left open where the match is weak. Part of the rows lack a size; the others show once, few, many or a class for expanded clones.

TRBJ2-2 TRBV9 NA TRBD2 CASSQGGSPTGELFF TGTGCCAGCAGCCAAGGCGGGAGTCCCACCGGGGAGCTGTTTTTT
TRBJ2-7 TRBV11-2 NA NA CASRTGGISSYEQYF TGTGCCAGCCGAACGGGCGGGATCTCGAGTTACGAGCAGTACTTC
TRBJ1-5 TRBV6-1 few NA CASSEAGGIQPQHF TGTGCCAGCAGTGAAGCCGGGGGAATCCAGCCCCAGCATTTT
TRBJ1-5 TRBV7-9 NA TRBD1 CASSSAPDRRIF TGTGCCAGCAGCTCCGCCCCGGACAGGAGAATTTTT
TRBJ2-7 TRBV4-2 NA TRBD2 CASSQLSGGSFYEQYF TGTGCCAGCAGCCAATTAAGCGGGGGGAGTTTCTACGAGCAGTACTTC
TRBJ2-5 TRBV9 NA TRBD2 CASSETSGSSETQYF TGTGCCAGCAGCGAGACTAGCGGGAGTTCTGAGACCCAGTACTTC
TRBJ2-3 TRBV9 NA TRBD2 CASSVEGLAGGSTDTQYF TGTGCCAGCAGCGTAGAGGGACTAGCGGGGGGGAGCACAGATACGCAGTATTTT
TRBJ2-3 TRBV9 few NA CASSVGLQASTDTQYF TGTGCCAGCAGCGTAGGGTTACAGGCAAGCACAGATACGCAGTATTTT
TRBJ2-7 TRBV29-1 NA NA CSVEDRRVSYEQYF TGCAGCGTTGAAGATCGCAGGGTTTCCTACGAGCAGTACTTC
TRBJ1-2 TRBV9 NA TRBD1 CASSGQGVYYGYTF TGTGCCAGCAGCGGACAGGGGGTGTACTATGGCTACACCTTC
TRBJ2-1 TRBV6-4 NA TRBD1 CASSLGQGANNEQFF TGTGCCAGCAGTTTGGGACAGGGAGCAAACAATGAGCAGTTCTTC
TRBJ2-7 TRBV7-2 NA NA CASSSWALSYEQYF TGTGCCAGCAGCTCCTGGGCCTTATCCTACGAGCAGTACTTC
TRBJ1-2 TRBV5-1 NA TRBD1 CASSLMTGVGYGYTF TGCGCCAGCAGCCTAATGACAGGGGTCGGCTATGGCTACACCTTC
TRBJ1-1 TRBV5-4 NA NA CASSLRSAATEAFF TGTGCCAGCAGCCTCAGGTCTGCAGCCACTGAAGCTTTCTTT
TRBJ2-3 TRBV5-1 NA TRBD2 CASSLEGGTSGIGTDTQYF TGCGCCAGCAGCTTAGAAGGAGGGACTAGCGGGATAGGAACAGATACGCAGTATTTT
TRBJ2-5 TRBV27 NA NA CASRPITEYQETQYF TGTGCCAGCAGGCCGATAACAGAGTACCAAGAGACCCAGTACTTC
TRBJ1-1 TRBV29-1 NA NA CSVMLGVLNTEAFF TGCAGCGTCATGCTGGGCGTGTTGAACACTGAAGCTTTCTTT
TRBJ2-7 TRBV5-1 NA TRBD2 CASSQTSGAPYEQYF TGCGCCAGCAGCCAGACTAGCGGGGCACCTTACGAGCAGTACTTC
TRBJ2-7 TRBV11-3 NA NA CAFSVPGSPGQAYEQYF NA
TRBJ1-1 TRBV14 NA NA CASSPPLSF TGTGCCAGCAGCCCCCCCTTGAGCTTT
TRBJ2-2 TRBV7-7 NA TRBD2 CASSMLTSGTGELFF TGTGCTAGCAGCATGTTGACTAGCGGGACCGGGGAGCTGTTTTTT
TRBJ2-3 TRBV7-3 NA NA CASSLGELGDTQYF TGTGCCAGCAGCTTAGGAGAGCTAGGCGATACGCAGTATTTT
TRBJ1-5 TRBV25-1 NA NA CASSGAGPSSTQPQHF TGTGCCAGCAGTGGGGCAGGTCCTAGCAGCACTCAGCCCCAGCATTTT
TRBJ2-5 TRBV5-4 few NA CASSLSLRSLEETQYF TGTGCCAGCAGCTTGTCGCTCAGGTCCTTAGAAGAGACCCAGTACTTC
TRBJ1-2 TRBV6-6 NA TRBD1 CAGMNRDRDNYGYTF TGTGCCGGGATGAACCGGGACAGGGATAACTATGGCTACACCTTC
TRBJ1-1 TRBV19 NA NA CASSPRGGVDTEAFF TGTGCCAGTAGTCCCCGGGGAGGGGTGGACACTGAAGCTTTCTTT
TRBJ2-3 TRBV7-3 NA TRBD2 CASSSGLAGTADTQYF TGTGCCAGCAGCAGCGGACTAGCGGGTACCGCAGATACGCAGTATTTT
TRBJ1-1 TRBV6-1 NA NA CASSERKRQPTTEAFF TGTGCCAGCAGTGAAAGAAAGAGACAACCAACGACTGAAGCTTTCTTT
TRBJ2-1 TRBV9 few NA CASSFNNEQFF TGTGCCAGCAGCTTCAACAATGAGCAGTTCTTC
TRBJ2-3 TRBV7-3 NA TRBD2 CASSSGGYSTDTQYF TGTGCCAGCTCATCCGGGGGGTACAGCACAGATACGCAGTATTTT
TRBJ2-5 TRBV7-3 NA TRBD2 CASSRRGGRAGETQYF TGTGCCAGCAGTAGAAGGGGCGGGAGGGCCGGTGAGACCCAGTACTTC
TRBJ1-1 TRBV19 NA TRBD1 CASSIAQGLTEAFF TGTGCCAGTAGTATCGCACAGGGGCTCACTGAAGCTTTCTTT
TRBJ2-5 TRBV20-1 few NA CSASRAQYF TGCAGTGCTTCGAGGGCCCAGTACTTC
TRBJ2-7 TRBV20-1 NA NA CSASLGYEQYF TGCAGTGCTAGTCTAGGTTACGAGCAGTACTTC
TRBJ2-4 TRBV5-6 NA NA CASSALTSAENIQYF TGTGCCAGCAGCGCCCTCACCTCGGCGGAAAACATTCAGTACTTC
TRBJ2-7 TRBV10-3 NA NA CAISEDSRSGEQYF TGTGCCATCAGTGAGGACTCCCGGTCCGGGGAGCAGTACTTC
TRBJ1-2 TRBV11-2 NA NA CASSPRTHLRGGYTF TGTGCCAGCAGCCCTCGGACCCACTTGCGGGGGGGCTACACCTTC
TRBJ2-7 TRBV28 once NA CASSSSGPSSYEQYF TGTGCCAGCAGTTCATCAGGCCCGAGCTCCTACGAGCAGTACTTC
TRBJ1-3 TRBV19 few NA CASSLTADYGNTIYF TGTGCCAGTAGTCTCACCGCGGATTACGGTAACACCATATATTTT
TRBJ2-5 TRBV14 NA NA CASSQGYSYQETQYF TGTGCCAGCAGCCAAGGATACAGTTACCAAGAGACCCAGTACTTC
TRBJ2-7 TRBV13 medium-sized NA CASSLAHTGLNYEQYF TGTGCCAGCAGCTTAGCCCATACAGGGTTAAACTACGAGCAGTACTTC
TRBJ1-6 TRBV4-1 once NA CASRPRQQDESPLHF TGCGCCAGCAGACCCAGACAGCAGGACGAATCACCCCTCCACTTT
TRBJ2-7 TRBV6-1 once NA CASSPRGVYEQYF TGTGCCAGCAGTCCTCGAGGAGTCTACGAGCAGTACTTC
TRBJ2-5 TRBV5-4 NA TRBD1 CASSLGDRGFQETQYF TGTGCCAGCAGCCTAGGGGACAGGGGATTCCAAGAGACCCAGTACTTC
TRBJ2-7 TRBV2 NA NA CASSELSVASYEQYF TGTGCCAGCAGTGAATTGTCGGTCGCATCCTACGAGCAGTACTTC
TRBJ2-7 TRBV6-1 NA NA CASSERLVHEQYF TGTGCCAGCAGTGAGAGACTAGTCCACGAGCAGTACTTC
TRBJ2-7 TRBV27 NA TRBD1 CASSHSRDRAYEQYF TGTGCCAGCAGTCACAGCCGGGACAGGGCCTACGAGCAGTACTTC
TRBJ2-7 TRBV9 NA NA CASSGGDTGGEQYF TGTGCCAGCAGCGGAGGGGACACTGGCGGCGAGCAGTACTTC
TRBJ1-1 TRBV19 NA NA CASSVTGLNTEAFF TGTGCCAGTAGTGTGACAGGTCTGAACACTGAAGCTTTCTTT
TRBJ2-3 TRBV7-3 NA TRBD2 CASSFGTSEDTQYF TGTGCCAGCAGCTTTGGGACTAGCGAAGATACGCAGTATTTT
TRBJ2-7 TRBV5-6 NA NA CASSLGRVGEQYF TGTGCCAGCAGCTTGGGCAGGGTCGGGGAGCAGTACTTC